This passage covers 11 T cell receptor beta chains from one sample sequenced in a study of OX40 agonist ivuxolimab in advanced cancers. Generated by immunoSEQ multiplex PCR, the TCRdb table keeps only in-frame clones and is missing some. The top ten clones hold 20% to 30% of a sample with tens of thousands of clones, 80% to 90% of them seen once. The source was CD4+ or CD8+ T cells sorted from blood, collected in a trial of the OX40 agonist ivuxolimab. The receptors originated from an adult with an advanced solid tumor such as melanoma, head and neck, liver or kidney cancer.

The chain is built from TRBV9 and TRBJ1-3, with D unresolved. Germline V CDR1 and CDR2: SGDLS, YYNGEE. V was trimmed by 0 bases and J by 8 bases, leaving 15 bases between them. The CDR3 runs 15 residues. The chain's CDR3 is CASSVDPSLGYTIYF. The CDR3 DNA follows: TGTGCCAGCAGCGTAGATCCATCCTTGGGGTACACCATATATTTT.

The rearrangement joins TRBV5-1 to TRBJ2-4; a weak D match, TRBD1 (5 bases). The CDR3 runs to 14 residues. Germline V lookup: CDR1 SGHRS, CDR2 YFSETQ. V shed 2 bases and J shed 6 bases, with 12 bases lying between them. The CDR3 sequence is CASSFSGQGNIQYF. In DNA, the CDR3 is TGCGCCAGCAGCTTTTCAGGGCAGGGAAACATTCAGTACTTC.

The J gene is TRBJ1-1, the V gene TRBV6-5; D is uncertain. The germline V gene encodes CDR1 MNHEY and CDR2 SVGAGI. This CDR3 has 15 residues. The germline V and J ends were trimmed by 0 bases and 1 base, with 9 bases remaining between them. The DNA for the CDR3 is TGTGCCAGCAGTTACTCGATGACGGGGAACACTGAAGCTTTCTTT. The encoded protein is CASSYSMTGNTEAFF.

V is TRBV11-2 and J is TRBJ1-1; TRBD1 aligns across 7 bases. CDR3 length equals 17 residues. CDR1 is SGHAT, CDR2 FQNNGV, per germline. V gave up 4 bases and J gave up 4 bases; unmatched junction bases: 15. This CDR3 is CASSSRPGQGGGTEAFF. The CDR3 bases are TGTGCCAGCAGCTCCCGACCGGGCCAGGGGGGTGGCACTGAAGCTTTCTTT.

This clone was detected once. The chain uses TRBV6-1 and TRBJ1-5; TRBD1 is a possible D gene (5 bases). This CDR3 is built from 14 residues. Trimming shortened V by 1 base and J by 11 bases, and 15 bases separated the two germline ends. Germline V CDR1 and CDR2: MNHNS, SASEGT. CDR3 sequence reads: CASSEVVPRGSQHF. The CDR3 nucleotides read TGTGCCAGCAGTGAAGTTGTCCCTCGGGGGTCCCAGCATTTT.

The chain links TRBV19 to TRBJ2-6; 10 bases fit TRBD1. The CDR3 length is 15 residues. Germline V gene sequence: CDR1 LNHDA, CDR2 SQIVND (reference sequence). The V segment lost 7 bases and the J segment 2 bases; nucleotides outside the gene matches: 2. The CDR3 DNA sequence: TGTGCCAGTAAGGACAGGGGGACTGGGGCCAACGTCCTGACTTTC. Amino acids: CASKDRGTGANVLTF.

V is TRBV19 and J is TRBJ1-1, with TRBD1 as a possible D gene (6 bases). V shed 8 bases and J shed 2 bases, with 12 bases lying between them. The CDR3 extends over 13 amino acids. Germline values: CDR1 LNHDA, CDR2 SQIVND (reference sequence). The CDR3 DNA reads TGTGCCAGTTACAGGGATCTAAACACTGAAGCTTTCTTT. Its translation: CASYRDLNTEAFF.

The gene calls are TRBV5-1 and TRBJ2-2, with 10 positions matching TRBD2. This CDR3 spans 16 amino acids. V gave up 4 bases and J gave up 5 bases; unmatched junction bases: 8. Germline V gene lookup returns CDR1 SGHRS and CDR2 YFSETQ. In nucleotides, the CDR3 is TGCGCCAGCAGCGAAAGGACTAGCGGCGTAACCGGGGAGCTGTTTTTT. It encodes CASSERTSGVTGELFF.

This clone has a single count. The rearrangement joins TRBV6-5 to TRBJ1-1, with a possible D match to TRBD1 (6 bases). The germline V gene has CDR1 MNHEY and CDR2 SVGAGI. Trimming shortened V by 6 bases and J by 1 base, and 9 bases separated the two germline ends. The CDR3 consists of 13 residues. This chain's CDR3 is CASSRGQNTEAFF. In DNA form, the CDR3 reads TGTGCCAGCAGCCGGGGACAGAACACTGAAGCTTTCTTT.

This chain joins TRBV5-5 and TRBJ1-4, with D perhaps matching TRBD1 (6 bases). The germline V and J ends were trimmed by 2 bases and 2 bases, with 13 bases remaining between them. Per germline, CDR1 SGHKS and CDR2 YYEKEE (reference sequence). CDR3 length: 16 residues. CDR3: CASSFGMGGTNEKLFF. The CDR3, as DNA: TGTGCCAGCAGCTTCGGTATGGGGGGCACTAATGAAAAACTGTTTTTT.

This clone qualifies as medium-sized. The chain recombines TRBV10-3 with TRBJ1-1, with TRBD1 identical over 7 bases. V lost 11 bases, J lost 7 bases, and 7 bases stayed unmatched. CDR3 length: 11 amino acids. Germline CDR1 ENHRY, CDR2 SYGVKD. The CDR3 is CAHGAGGEAFF. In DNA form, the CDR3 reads TGTGCCCACGGGGCAGGGGGTGAAGCTTTCTTT.